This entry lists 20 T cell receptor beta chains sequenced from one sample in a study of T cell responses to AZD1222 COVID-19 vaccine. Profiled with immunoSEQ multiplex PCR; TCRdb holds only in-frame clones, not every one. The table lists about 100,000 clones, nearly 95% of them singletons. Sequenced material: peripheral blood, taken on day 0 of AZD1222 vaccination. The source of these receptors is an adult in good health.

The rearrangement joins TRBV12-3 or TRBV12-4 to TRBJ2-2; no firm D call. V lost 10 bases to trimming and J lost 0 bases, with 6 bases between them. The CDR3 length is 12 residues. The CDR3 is CATNSNTGELFF. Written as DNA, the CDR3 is TGTGCCACGAATTCGAACACCGGGGAGCTGTTTTTT.

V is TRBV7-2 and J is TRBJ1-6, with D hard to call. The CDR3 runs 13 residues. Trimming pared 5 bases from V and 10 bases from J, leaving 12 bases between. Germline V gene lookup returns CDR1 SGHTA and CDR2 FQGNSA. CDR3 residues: CASSTPDLSPLHF. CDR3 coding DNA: TGTGCCAGCAGCACCCCGGACCTGTCACCCCTCCACTTT.

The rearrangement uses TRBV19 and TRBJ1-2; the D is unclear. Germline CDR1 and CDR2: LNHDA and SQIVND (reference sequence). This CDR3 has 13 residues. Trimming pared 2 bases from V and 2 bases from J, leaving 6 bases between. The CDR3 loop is CASSISRNYGYTF. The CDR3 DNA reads TGTGCCAGTAGTATATCCAGGAACTATGGCTACACCTTC.

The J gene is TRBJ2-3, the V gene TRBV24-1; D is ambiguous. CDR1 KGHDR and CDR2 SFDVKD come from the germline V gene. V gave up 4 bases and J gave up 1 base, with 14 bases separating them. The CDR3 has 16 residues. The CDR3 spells CATSDPGGSGTDTQYF. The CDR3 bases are TGTGCCACCAGTGACCCGGGTGGGTCGGGCACAGATACGCAGTATTTT.

CDR3 in amino acids: CASSPGWEGTEAFF. The CDR3 DNA is TGTGCCAGTAGTCCAGGGTGGGAGGGCACTGAAGCTTTCTTT. This sequence joins TRBV19 and TRBJ1-1; TRBD1 is a possible D gene (5 bases). Germline CDR1 LNHDA, CDR2 SQIVND (reference sequence). V gave up 5 bases and J gave up 4 bases, with 14 bases separating them. The CDR3 covers 14 residues.

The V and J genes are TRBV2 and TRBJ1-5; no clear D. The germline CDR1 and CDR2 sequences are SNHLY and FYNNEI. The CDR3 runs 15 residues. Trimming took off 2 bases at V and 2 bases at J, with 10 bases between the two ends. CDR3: CASSELDAGNQPQHF. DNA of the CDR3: TGTGCCAGCAGTGAACTGGATGCGGGCAATCAGCCCCAGCATTTT.

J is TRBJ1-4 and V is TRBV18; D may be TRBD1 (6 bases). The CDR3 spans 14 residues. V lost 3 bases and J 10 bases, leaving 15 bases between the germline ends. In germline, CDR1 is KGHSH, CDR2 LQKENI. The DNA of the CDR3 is TGTGCCAGCTCACCCACGCTCAAAGGGGGAAAACTGTTTTTT. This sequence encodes CASSPTLKGGKLFF.

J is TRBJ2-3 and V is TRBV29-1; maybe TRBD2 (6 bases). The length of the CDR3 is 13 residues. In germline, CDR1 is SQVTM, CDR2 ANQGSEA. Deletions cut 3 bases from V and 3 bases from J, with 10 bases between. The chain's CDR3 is CSVDRETTDTQYF. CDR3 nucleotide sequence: TGCAGCGTTGACCGGGAGACGACAGATACGCAGTATTTT.

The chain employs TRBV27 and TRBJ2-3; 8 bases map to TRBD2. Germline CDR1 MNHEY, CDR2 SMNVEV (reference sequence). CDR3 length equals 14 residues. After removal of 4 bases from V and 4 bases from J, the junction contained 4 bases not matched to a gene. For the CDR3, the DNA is TGTGCCAGCAGTTCCGGGAGGGTGGCAGATACGCAGTATTTT. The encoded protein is CASSSGRVADTQYF.

The CDR3 nucleotides are TGTGCCAGCAGCAGAATAAGCAATCAGCCCCAGCATTTT. Protein: CASSRISNQPQHF. The gene calls are TRBV9 and TRBJ1-5; D not certain. The CDR3 is made up of 13 amino acids. Per the germline V gene, CDR1 is SGDLS and CDR2 is YYNGEE. Trimming stripped 4 bases from V and 1 base from J, with 6 bases between.

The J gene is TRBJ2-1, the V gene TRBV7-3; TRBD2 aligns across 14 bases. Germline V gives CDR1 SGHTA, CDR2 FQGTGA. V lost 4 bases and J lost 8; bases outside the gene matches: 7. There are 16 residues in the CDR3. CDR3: CASSSGLAGGIDEQFF. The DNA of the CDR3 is TGTGCCAGCAGCTCCGGACTAGCGGGAGGAATAGATGAGCAGTTCTTC.

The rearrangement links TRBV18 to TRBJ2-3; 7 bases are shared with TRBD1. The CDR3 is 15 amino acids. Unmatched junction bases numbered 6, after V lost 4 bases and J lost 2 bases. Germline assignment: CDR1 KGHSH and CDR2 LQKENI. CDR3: CASSLSGGFTDTQYF. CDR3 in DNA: TGTGCCAGCTCACTCTCAGGGGGATTCACAGATACGCAGTATTTT.

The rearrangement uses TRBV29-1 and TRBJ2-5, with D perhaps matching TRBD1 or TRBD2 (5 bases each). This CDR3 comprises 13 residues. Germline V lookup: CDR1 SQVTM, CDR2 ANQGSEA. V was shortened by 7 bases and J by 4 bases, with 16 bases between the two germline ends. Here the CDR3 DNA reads TGCAGCGGGGCTGGGGGTGCGGGAGAGACCCAGTACTTC. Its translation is CSGAGGAGETQYF.

This CDR3 is CASSQGFTGGQETQYF. CDR3 DNA: TGCGCCAGCAGCCAAGGCTTTACGGGGGGCCAAGAGACCCAGTACTTC. This chain joins TRBV4-1 and TRBJ2-5; 7 bases align to TRBD2. From germline, CDR1 is MGHRA and CDR2 YSYEKL. J was trimmed by 1 base and V by 1 base; bases with no gene match: 6. CDR3 size: 16 residues.

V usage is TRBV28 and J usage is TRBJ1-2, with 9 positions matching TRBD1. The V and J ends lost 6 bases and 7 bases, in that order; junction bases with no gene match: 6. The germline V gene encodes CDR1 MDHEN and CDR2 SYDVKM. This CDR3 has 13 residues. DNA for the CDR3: TGTGCCAGCAGCCCCGGGACAGGGTTTGGCTACACCTTC. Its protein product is CASSPGTGFGYTF.

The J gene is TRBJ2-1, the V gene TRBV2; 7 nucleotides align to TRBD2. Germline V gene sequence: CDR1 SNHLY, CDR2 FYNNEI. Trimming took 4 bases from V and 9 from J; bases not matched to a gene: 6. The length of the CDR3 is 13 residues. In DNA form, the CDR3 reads TGTGCCAGCAGTGTGGGCGGGAGCGGTGAGCAGTTCTTC. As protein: CASSVGGSGEQFF.

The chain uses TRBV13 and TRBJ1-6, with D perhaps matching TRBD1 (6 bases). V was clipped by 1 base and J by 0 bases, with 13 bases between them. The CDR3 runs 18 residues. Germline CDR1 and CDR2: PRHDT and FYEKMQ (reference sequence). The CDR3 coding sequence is TGTGCCAGCAGCTTAGTGGTGGGGGGCCTCTCCTATAATTCACCCCTCCACTTT. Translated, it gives CASSLVVGGLSYNSPLHF.

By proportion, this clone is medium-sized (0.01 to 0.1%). The CDR3 sequence is CSDGLAEQFF. The CDR3 region has the DNA TGCAGCGACGGACTAGCGGAGCAGTTCTTC. The J gene is TRBJ2-1, the V gene TRBV29-1; 9 nucleotides align to TRBD2. V lost 7 bases to trimming and J lost 10 bases; unmatched junction nucleotides: 2. Germline CDR1 is SQVTM and CDR2 is ANQGSEA. The CDR3 loop spans 10 amino acids.

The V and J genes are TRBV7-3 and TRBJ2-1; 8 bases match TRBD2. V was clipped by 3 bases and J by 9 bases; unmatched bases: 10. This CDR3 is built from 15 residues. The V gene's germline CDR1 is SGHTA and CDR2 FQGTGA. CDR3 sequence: CASSFSGTQGIEQFF. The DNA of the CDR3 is TGTGCCAGCAGCTTTAGCGGGACCCAAGGGATTGAGCAGTTCTTC.

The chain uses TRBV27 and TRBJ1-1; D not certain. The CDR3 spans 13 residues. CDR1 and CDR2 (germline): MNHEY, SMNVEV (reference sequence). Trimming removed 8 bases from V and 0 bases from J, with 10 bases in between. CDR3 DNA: TGTGCCAGCCGGTATCGGTTGAACACTGAAGCTTTCTTT. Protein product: CASRYRLNTEAFF.